A selection of T cell receptor beta chains follows, all from one sample in a study of identical twins. TCRdb re-called the 5' RACE reads with MiXCR, one entry per CDR3 protein. This sample has a few hundred thousand distinct CDR3 sequences; about 13% occur once, and the top ten carry more than 3.5%. Separately, the same data were catalogued under a study of yellow fever vaccine responses in identical twins.

The sample consisted of memory (CD45RO+) T cells sorted from blood. All receptors derive from a woman aged 18-29 years in good health. The CDR3 runs from the conserved cysteine through the conserved F or W. D genes are given only for firm matches. Some rows mark clone size as missing; the rest say once, few, many or name a class of expanded clone.

clone_size d_call j_call v_call cdr3_aa cdr3_nt
once TRBD1 TRBJ2-7 TRBV6-8 CASDRDRGIYEQYF TGTGCCAGCGACCGGGACAGGGGCATATACGAGCAGTACTTC
few . TRBJ2-5 TRBV20-1 CSASDSGKETQYF TGCAGTGCTAGTGATAGCGGAAAAGAGACCCAGTACTTC
many . TRBJ1-1 TRBV5-1 CASSSRGIQNTEAFF TGCGCCAGCAGCTCCCGTGGAATACAGAACACTGAAGCTTTCTTT
. TRBD2 TRBJ2-1 TRBV11-2 CASSPAGLAANEQFF TGTGCCAGCAGCCCGGCGGGACTAGCGGCAAATGAGCAGTTCTTC
few TRBD1 TRBJ2-5 TRBV20-1 CSARDMDRGRETQYF TGCAGTGCTAGAGATATGGACAGGGGAAGAGAGACCCAGTACTTC
many TRBD2 TRBJ2-7 TRBV24-1 CATSDPGLAGDEQYF TGTGCCACCAGTGACCCCGGACTAGCGGGAGACGAGCAGTACTTC
few . TRBJ2-3 TRBV6-6 CASRGQPTDTQYF TGTGCCAGCCGAGGACAGCCCACAGATACGCAGTATTTT
. . TRBJ2-1 TRBV7-8 CASSFTRGQFF TGTGCCAGCAGCTTCACGAGGGGACAGTTCTTC
few TRBD2 TRBJ2-3 TRBV29-1 CSGREGPDTQYF TGCAGCGGACGGGAGGGTCCAGATACGCAGTATTTT
. . TRBJ2-1 TRBV11-2 CASSSGGLLIYNEQFF TGTGCCAGCAGCTCGGGGGGCCTTCTCATCTACAATGAGCAGTTCTTC
few TRBD1 TRBJ2-2 TRBV28 CASTRTGTSGELFF TGTGCCAGCACCCGGACAGGGACGTCCGGGGAGCTGTTTTTT
few TRBD1 TRBJ2-5 TRBV20-1 CSAYDRGRKAETQYF TGCAGTGCTTACGACAGGGGGCGCAAGGCGGAGACCCAGTACTTC
few TRBD2 TRBJ2-7 TRBV20-1 CSARAGTSGSYEQYF TGCAGTGCTAGAGCAGGGACTAGCGGGAGCTACGAGCAGTACTTC
few . TRBJ2-3 TRBV20-1 CSARSQNTDTQYF TGCAGTGCTAGAAGTCAGAACACAGATACGCAGTATTTT
many . TRBJ2-3 TRBV20-1 CSADYGPKDTQYF TGCAGTGCTGACTACGGACCCAAGGATACGCAGTATTTT
. . TRBJ1-1 TRBV19 CASSILRLRNTEAFF TGTGCCAGTAGTATCTTGCGACTCAGAAACACTGAAGCTTTCTTT
few TRBD1 TRBJ1-5 TRBV7-8 CASSVAGGVNQPQHF TGTGCCAGCAGCGTGGCAGGGGGTGTGAATCAGCCCCAGCATTTT
. . TRBJ2-3 TRBV29-1 CSVVQRADTQYF TGCAGCGTTGTCCAGCGAGCAGATACGCAGTATTTT
many TRBD1 TRBJ2-1 TRBV18 CASSPGTVNNEQFF TGTGCCAGCAGTCCCGGGACAGTGAACAATGAGCAGTTCTTC
few . TRBJ2-2 TRBV29-1 CSGQNTGELFF TGCAGCGGGCAGAACACCGGGGAGCTGTTTTTT
. . TRBJ2-7 TRBV25-1 CASSRGEQYF TGTGCCAGCAGTAGGGGCGAGCAGTACTTC
. TRBD2 TRBJ2-7 TRBV20-1 CSATERVSGRGSYEQYF TGCAGTGCTACGGAGAGGGTTAGCGGGAGGGGGTCCTACGAGCAGTACTTC
few TRBD2 TRBJ2-2 TRBV12-3/TRBV12-4 CASSPIAGGPSGELFF TGTGCCAGCAGCCCCATAGCGGGGGGGCCTTCCGGGGAGCTGTTTTTT
many TRBD1 TRBJ2-1 TRBV7-8 CASSRTGVNEQFF TGTGCCAGCAGCAGAACAGGGGTTAATGAGCAGTTCTTC
few TRBD2 TRBJ2-1 TRBV9 CASSVAAGAPDNEQFF TGTGCCAGCAGCGTAGCGGCGGGAGCGCCCGACAATGAGCAGTTCTTC
many TRBD2 TRBJ2-7 TRBV12-3/TRBV12-4 CASSFGGGSSYEQYF TGTGCCAGCAGTTTTGGCGGGGGGAGCTCCTACGAGCAGTACTTC
. TRBD2 TRBJ2-7 TRBV10-2 CASRKGVAGGLPYEQYF TGCGCCAGCAGGAAGGGGGTTGCGGGAGGGCTCCCCTACGAGCAGTACTTC
few . TRBJ2-3 TRBV5-1 CASSLQGGQDTQYF TGCGCCAGCAGCTTGCAGGGGGGTCAAGATACGCAGTATTTT
few TRBD1 TRBJ2-7 TRBV6-1 CASSEGQGSSYEQYF TGTGCCAGCAGTGAAGGACAGGGAAGCTCCTACGAGCAGTACTTC
few . TRBJ2-2 TRBV3-1 CASSLGFSGELFF TGTGCCAGCAGCCTGGGATTTTCCGGGGAGCTGTTTTTT
few TRBD2 TRBJ2-3 TRBV5-1 CASSTIAGGFADTQYF TGCGCCAGCAGCACCATAGCGGGGGGGTTCGCAGATACGCAGTATTTT
few TRBD2 TRBJ2-7 TRBV6-5 CASSYSRIAGGIGEQYF TGTGCCAGCAGTTACTCGAGGATAGCGGGAGGGATAGGCGAGCAGTACTTC
many . TRBJ1-2 TRBV3-1 CASSHTGFLGGYTF TGTGCCAGCAGCCACACAGGGTTCTTGGGAGGCTACACCTTC
few TRBD1 TRBJ1-4 TRBV7-2 CASSQGQGAANEKLFF TGTGCCAGCAGCCAGGGACAGGGGGCAGCTAATGAAAAACTGTTTTTT
few . TRBJ1-1 TRBV29-1 CSVSTGIGEAFF TGCAGCGTTTCTACAGGGATTGGGGAGGCTTTCTTT
. . TRBJ2-5 TRBV5-1 CASSLRGRDETQYF TGCGCCAGCAGCCTCAGGGGCCGGGACGAGACCCAGTACTTC
. . TRBJ2-2 TRBV20-1 CSARGGPHTGELFF TGCAGTGCTAGGGGGGGACCGCACACCGGGGAGCTGTTTTTT
many . TRBJ1-6 TRBV9 CASSTGRVRSPLHF TGTGCCAGCAGCACGGGCAGGGTTAGATCACCCCTCCACTTT
. TRBD1 TRBJ2-2 TRBV7-6 CASSLGTGHGELFF TGTGCCAGCAGCTTAGGGACAGGGCACGGGGAGCTGTTTTTT
. . TRBJ1-6 TRBV6-4 CASSTGGGNSPLHF TGTGCCAGCAGCACGGGGGGCGGTAATTCACCCCTCCACTTT
. . TRBJ2-2 TRBV5-1 CASSLSPDTGELFF TGCGCCAGCAGCTTGTCACCCGACACCGGGGAGCTGTTTTTT
. . TRBJ1-1 TRBV29-1 CSVQTGRNTEAFF TGCAGCGTTCAGACAGGCCGGAACACTGAAGCTTTCTTT
few . TRBJ1-2 TRBV10-3 CAISESYGYTF TGTGCCATCAGTGAGTCCTATGGCTACACCTTC
few TRBD1 TRBJ1-6 TRBV2 CATDRGGDSPLHF TGTGCCACGGACAGGGGAGGGGATTCACCCCTCCACTTT
. TRBD2 TRBJ2-3 TRBV29-1 CSGFSGGQTDTQYF TGCAGCGGCTTTAGCGGGGGACAGACAGATACGCAGTATTTT
. TRBD1 TRBJ2-7 TRBV2 CASKDRGVYEQYF TGTGCCAGCAAGGACAGGGGAGTATACGAGCAGTACTTC
. . TRBJ2-6 TRBV4-1 CASSHFTGGTTGANVLTF TGCGCCAGCAGCCATTTTACTGGAGGGACGACAGGGGCCAACGTCCTGACTTTC
. TRBD1 TRBJ1-2 TRBV10-3 CAISEGTVLKNYGYTF TGTGCCATCAGTGAGGGGACAGTACTTAAGAACTATGGCTACACCTTC